Shown below are 7 T cell receptor beta chains from a single sample sequenced in a study of cytomegalovirus exposure and HLA in healthy donors. The PCR ran on 60 Vbeta and 13 Jbeta primers. The data were produced by immunoSEQ multiplex PCR, yet TCRdb's version contains in-frame clones alone and is incomplete. The data contain about 130,000 clones, around 80% of them singletons. The sequencing input was PBMCs. Receptor source: a man aged 25 to 40 in good health.

This chain joins TRBV9 and TRBJ1-2, with D maybe TRBD1 (6 bases). The ends were cut back, 0 bases at V and 5 bases at J, with 11 bases in the middle. The CDR3 consists of 14 residues. Germline V gene lookup returns CDR1 SGDLS and CDR2 YYNGEE. In DNA, the CDR3 is TGTGCCAGCAGCGTAGCGGCAGGGACATATGGCTACACCTTC. Translating gives CASSVAAGTYGYTF. Filled out from reference TRBV9 and TRBJ1-2, the complete variable domain reads DSGVTQTPKHLITATGQRVTLRCSPRSGDLSVYWYQQSLDQGLQFLIQYYNGEERAKGNILERFSAQQFPDLHSELNLSSLELGDSALYFCASSVAAGTYGYTFGSGTRLTVV.

The chain carries TRBV11-2 and TRBJ2-7, with D possibly matching TRBD2 (7 bases). The CDR3 totals 15 residues. The germline V gene has CDR1 SGHAT and CDR2 FQNNGV. The germline V and J ends were trimmed by 2 bases and 5 bases, with 16 bases remaining between them. The chain's CDR3 is CASSLYNRGGNEQYF. The CDR3 DNA reads TGTGCCAGCAGCTTATACAATAGGGGGGGAAACGAGCAGTACTTC.

V gene TRBV7-8 combines with J gene TRBJ1-1, with 7 bases matching TRBD1. This CDR3 contains 15 residues. The V gene end was trimmed by 1 base and the J gene end by 4 bases; junction bases not matched to a gene: 6. Germline V lookup: CDR1 SGHVS, CDR2 FQNEAQ. CDR3 in amino acids: CASSLEGDRATEAFF. CDR3 DNA sequence: TGTGCCAGCAGCTTAGAAGGGGACAGAGCCACTGAAGCTTTCTTT.

The chain employs TRBV4-1 and TRBJ2-1; D unresolved. Trimming cost V 0 bases and J 9 bases, with 6 bases left between them. CDR1 and CDR2 from the germline V gene are MGHRA and YSYEKL. The CDR3 runs to 12 residues. Here the CDR3 reads CASSQDSVEQFF. For the CDR3, the DNA is TGCGCCAGCAGCCAAGATTCAGTTGAGCAGTTCTTC.

This clone has just a few counts. This sequence joins TRBV29-1 and TRBJ2-2; 8 bases map to TRBD1. V was pared by 6 bases and J by 7 bases, with 7 bases of the junction left unmatched. The CDR3 spans 13 residues. Germline V gene data show CDR1 as SQVTM and CDR2 as ANQGSEA. The CDR3 spells CSVLGQGGGELFF. CDR3 bases: TGCAGCGTCCTTGGACAGGGAGGCGGGGAGCTGTTTTTT.

The chain carries TRBV28 and TRBJ2-7; no definite D call. The CDR3 length is 11 residues. CDR1 and CDR2 (germline): MDHEN, SYDVKM. V was pared by 5 bases and J by 6 bases, with 8 bases between. The chain's CDR3 is CASSIEAEQYF. CDR3 DNA sequence: TGTGCCAGCAGTATAGAAGCCGAGCAGTACTTC. Drawing the rest from reference TRBV28 and TRBJ2-7, the complete variable domain is DVKVTQSSRYLVKRTGEKVFLECVQDMDHENMFWYRQDPGLGLRLIYFSYDVKMKEKGDIPEGYSVSREKKERFSLILESASTNQTSMYLCASSIEAEQYFGPGTRLTVT.

The chain couples TRBV9 to TRBJ1-4, with 8 bases matching TRBD1. The CDR3 extends over 14 amino acids. Germline V gene lookup returns CDR1 SGDLS and CDR2 YYNGEE. V was pared by 3 bases and J by 4 bases, with 2 bases of the junction left unmatched. The CDR3 sequence: CASSATGVNEKLFF. For the CDR3, the DNA is TGTGCCAGCAGCGCGACAGGGGTTAATGAAAAACTGTTTTTT.